This T cell receptor beta chain was recovered during a study of T cell responses to AZD1222 COVID-19 vaccine. Assay used: immunoSEQ multiplex PCR; TCRdb lists only in-frame clones, some missing. The data hold approximately 150,000 clones, with under 95% observed a single time. V was cut by 3 bases and J by 0 bases, with 11 bases left in between. The CDR3 is 15 amino acids. Germline V CDR1 and CDR2: MNHEY, SMNVEV (reference sequence). The source was peripheral blood, collected 28 days after the second AZD1222 dose. This chain links TRBV27 with TRBJ1-1; D is ambiguous. This TCR derives from an adult who received the AZD1222 COVID-19 vaccine. As DNA, the CDR3 is TGTGCCAGCAGTTTGGGCAGCGGTATGAACACTGAAGCTTTCTTT. Translation gives CASSLGSGMNTEAFF.